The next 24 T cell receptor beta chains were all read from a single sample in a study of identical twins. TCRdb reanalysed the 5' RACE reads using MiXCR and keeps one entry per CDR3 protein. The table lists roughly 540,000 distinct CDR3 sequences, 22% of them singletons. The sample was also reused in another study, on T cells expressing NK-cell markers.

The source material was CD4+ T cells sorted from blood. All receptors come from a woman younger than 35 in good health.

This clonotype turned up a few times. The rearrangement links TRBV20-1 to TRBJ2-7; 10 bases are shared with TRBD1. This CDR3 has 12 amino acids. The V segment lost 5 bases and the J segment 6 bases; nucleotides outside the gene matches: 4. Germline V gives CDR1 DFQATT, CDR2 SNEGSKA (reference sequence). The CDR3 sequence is CSAETGGSEQYF. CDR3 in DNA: TGCAGTGCTGAGACAGGGGGCAGCGAGCAGTACTTC.

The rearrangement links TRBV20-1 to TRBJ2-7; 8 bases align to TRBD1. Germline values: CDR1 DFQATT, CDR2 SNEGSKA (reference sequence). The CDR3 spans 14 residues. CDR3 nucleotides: TGCTGTGTTACGGGACGGACAGGGCTCTACGAGCAGTACTTC. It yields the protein CCVTGRTGLYEQYF.

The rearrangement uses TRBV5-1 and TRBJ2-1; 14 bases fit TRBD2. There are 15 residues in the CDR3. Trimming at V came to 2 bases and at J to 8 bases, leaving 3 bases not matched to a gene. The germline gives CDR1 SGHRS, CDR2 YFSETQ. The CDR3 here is CASSFGTSGSDEQFF. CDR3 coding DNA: TGCGCCAGCAGCTTCGGGACTAGCGGGAGTGATGAGCAGTTCTTC.

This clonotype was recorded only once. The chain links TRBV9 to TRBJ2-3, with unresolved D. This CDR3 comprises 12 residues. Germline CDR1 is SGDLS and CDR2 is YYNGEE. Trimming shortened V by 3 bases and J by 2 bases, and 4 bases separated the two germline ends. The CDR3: CASSALTDTQYF. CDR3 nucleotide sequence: TGTGCCAGCAGCGCCCTCACAGATACGCAGTATTTT.

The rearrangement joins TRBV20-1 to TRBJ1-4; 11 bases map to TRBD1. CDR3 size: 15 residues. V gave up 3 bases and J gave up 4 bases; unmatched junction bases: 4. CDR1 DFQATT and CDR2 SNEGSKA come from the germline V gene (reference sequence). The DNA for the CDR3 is TGCAGTGCTAGGAGGACAGGGGGCGGTAATGAAAAACTGTTTTTT. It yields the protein CSARRTGGGNEKLFF.

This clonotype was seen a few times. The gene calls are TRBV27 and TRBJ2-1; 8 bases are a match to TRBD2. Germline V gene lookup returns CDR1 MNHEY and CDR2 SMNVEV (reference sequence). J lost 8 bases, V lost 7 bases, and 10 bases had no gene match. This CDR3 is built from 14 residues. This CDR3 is CASKREGLGHEQFF. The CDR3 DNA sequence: TGTGCCAGCAAACGGGAGGGCCTTGGGCATGAGCAGTTCTTC.

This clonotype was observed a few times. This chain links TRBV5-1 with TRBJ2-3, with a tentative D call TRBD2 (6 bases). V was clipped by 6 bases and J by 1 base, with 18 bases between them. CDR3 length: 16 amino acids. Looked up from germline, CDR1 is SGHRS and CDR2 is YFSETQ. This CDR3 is CASTRSFAGRTDTQYF. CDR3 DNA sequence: TGCGCCAGCACCCGATCCTTCGCGGGACGCACAGATACGCAGTATTTT.

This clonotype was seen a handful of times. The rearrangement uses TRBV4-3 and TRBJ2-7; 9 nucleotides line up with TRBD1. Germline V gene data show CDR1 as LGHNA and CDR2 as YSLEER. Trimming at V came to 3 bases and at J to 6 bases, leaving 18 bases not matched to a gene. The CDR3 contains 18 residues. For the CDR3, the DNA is TGCGCCAGCAGCCACCTCCTAATTACCGGGACAGGGAAGGGCGAGCAGTACTTC. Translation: CASSHLLITGTGKGEQYF.

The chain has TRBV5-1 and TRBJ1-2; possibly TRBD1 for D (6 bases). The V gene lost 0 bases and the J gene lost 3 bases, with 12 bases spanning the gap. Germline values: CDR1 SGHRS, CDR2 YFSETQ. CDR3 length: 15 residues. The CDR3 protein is CASSLGTAVDYGYTF. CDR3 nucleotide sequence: TGCGCCAGCAGCTTGGGGACAGCGGTCGACTATGGCTACACCTTC.

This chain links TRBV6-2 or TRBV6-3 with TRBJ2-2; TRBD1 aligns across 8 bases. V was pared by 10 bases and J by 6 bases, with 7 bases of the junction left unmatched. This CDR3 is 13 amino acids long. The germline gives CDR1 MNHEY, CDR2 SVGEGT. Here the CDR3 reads CATRTGRAGELFF. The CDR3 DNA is TGTGCCACCCGGACAGGGAGAGCCGGGGAGCTGTTTTTT.

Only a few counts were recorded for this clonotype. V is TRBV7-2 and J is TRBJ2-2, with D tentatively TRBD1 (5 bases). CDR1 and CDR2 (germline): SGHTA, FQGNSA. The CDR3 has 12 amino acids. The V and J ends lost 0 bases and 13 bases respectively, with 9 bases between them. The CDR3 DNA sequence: TGTGCCAGCAGCTTAGCAAGGGGCGGGCTGTTTTTT. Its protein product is CASSLARGGLFF.

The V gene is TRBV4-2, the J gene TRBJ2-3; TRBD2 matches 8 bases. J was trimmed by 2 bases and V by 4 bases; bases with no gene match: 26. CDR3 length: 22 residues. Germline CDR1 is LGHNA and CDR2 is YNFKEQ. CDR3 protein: CASSRMGIRRGASSTYTDTQYF. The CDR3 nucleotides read TGTGCCAGCAGCCGTATGGGTATTCGGCGGGGGGCTTCGTCAACTTACACAGATACGCAGTATTTT.

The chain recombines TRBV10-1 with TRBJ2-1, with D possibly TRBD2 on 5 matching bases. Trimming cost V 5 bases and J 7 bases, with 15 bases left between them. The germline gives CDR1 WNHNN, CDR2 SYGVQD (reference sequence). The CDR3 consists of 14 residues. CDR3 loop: CASSQTHGENEQFF. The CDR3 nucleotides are TGCGCCAGCAGTCAGACCCACGGGGAGAATGAGCAGTTCTTC.

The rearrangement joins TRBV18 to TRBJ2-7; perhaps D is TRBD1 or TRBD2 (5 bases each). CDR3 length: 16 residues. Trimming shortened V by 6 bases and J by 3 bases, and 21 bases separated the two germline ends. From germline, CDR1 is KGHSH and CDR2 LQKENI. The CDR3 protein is CASSLTPGTGNYEQYF. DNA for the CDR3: TGTGCCAGCTCTCTCACCCCCGGGACCGGTAACTACGAGCAGTACTTC. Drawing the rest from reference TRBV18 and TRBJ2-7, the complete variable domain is NAGVMQNPRHLVRRRGQEARLRCSPMKGHSHVYWYRQLPEEGLKFMVYLQKENIIDESGMPKERFSAEFPKEGPSILRIQQVVRGDSAAYFCASSLTPGTGNYEQYFGPGTRLTVT.

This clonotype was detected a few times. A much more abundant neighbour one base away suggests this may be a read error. Here the CDR3 DNA reads TGCGCCAGCAGCGTCATGTCCGGGACTAGCGGGGGAAATGAGCAGTTCTTC. It encodes CASSVMSGTSGGNEQFF. The chain employs TRBV4-3 and TRBJ2-1; 14 nucleotides align to TRBD2. Trimming at V came to 5 bases and at J to 7 bases, leaving 10 bases not matched to a gene. The CDR3 is made up of 17 amino acids. From germline, CDR1 is LGHNA and CDR2 YSLEER.

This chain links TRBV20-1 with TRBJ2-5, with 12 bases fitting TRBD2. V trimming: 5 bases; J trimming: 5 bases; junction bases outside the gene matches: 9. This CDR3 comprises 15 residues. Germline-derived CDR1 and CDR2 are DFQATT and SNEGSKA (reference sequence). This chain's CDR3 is CSAGDLAGGQETQYF. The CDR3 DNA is TGCAGTGCTGGGGATCTAGCGGGGGGGCAGGAGACCCAGTACTTC.

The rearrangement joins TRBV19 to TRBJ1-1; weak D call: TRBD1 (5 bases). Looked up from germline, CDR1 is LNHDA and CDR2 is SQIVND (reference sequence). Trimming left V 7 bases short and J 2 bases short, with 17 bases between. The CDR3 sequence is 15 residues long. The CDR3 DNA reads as TGTGCCAGTACAAGCTTCCAGGGACCAAACACTGAAGCTTTCTTT. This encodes CASTSFQGPNTEAFF.

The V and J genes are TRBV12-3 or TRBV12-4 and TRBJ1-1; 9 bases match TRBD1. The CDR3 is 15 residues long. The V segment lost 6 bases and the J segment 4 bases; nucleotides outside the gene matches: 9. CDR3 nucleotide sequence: TGTGCCAGCAGACGCCGGACAGGGGTGACCACTGAAGCTTTCTTT. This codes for CASRRRTGVTTEAFF.

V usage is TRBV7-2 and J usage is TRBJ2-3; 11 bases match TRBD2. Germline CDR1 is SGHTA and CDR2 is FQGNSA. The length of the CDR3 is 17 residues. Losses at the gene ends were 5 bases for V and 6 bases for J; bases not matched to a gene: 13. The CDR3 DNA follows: TGTGCCAGCAGCGGAGGGGGAACTAGCGGGAGTTGGGATACGCAGTATTTT. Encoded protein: CASSGGGTSGSWDTQYF.

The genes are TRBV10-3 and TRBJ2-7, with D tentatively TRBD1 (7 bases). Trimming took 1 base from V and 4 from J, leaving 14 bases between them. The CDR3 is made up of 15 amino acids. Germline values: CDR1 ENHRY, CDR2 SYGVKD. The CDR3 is CAISEYSGGTYEQYF. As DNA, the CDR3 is TGTGCCATCAGTGAGTACTCAGGGGGGACGTACGAGCAGTACTTC.

The CDR3, as DNA: TGTGCCTTCGGGTTTGGGTCCTGGTTGTTAGCGAACACCGGGGAGCTGTTTTTT. Protein product: CAFGFGSWLLANTGELFF. This sequence joins TRBV2 and TRBJ2-2; D gene uncertain. V was cut by 11 bases and J by 0 bases, with 25 bases left in between. The germline CDR1 and CDR2 sequences are SNHLY and FYNNEI. The CDR3 is 18 amino acids.

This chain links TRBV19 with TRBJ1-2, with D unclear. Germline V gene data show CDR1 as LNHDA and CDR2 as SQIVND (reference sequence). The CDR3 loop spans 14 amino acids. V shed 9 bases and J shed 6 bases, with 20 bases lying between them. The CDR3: CASQKGGPLDGYTF. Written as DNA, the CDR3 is TGTGCCAGCCAAAAAGGAGGACCTTTAGATGGCTACACCTTC.

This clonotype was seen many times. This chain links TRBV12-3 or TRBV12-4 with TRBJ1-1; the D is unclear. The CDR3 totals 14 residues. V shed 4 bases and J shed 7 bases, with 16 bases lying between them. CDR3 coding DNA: TGTGCCAGCAGTTCAATTCCCGCGAGGTATGAAGCTTTCTTT. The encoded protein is CASSSIPARYEAFF.

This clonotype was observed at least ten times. The CDR3 DNA reads as TGCAGTGCTAACCAGGTGGGTCAGCCCCAGCATTTT. Protein product: CSANQVGQPQHF. The rearrangement links TRBV20-1 to TRBJ1-5; the D is unclear. The CDR3 is 12 amino acids. Trimming removed 4 bases from V and 6 bases from J, with 10 bases in between. CDR1 is DFQATT and CDR2 is SNEGSKA in the germline V gene (reference sequence).